These 10 T cell receptor beta chains originate from one sample sequenced in a study of monozygotic twins with inflammatory bowel disease. Using the 5' RACE reads, TCRdb records one entry per CDR3 protein without DNA. The sample holds approximately 390,000 distinct CDR3 sequences. Sequencing used blood. The receptors were sampled from a human donor with ulcerative colitis or Crohn's disease, or a healthy co-twin of an affected twin (not recorded which).

J is TRBJ1-2 and V is TRBV5-5; TCRdb gives TRBD1 as the D gene, but with no DNA this cannot be confirmed. The CDR3 covers 12 residues. CDR1 and CDR2 (germline): SGHKS, YYEKEE (reference sequence). The CDR3 is CASSPNRDPVSF.

The chain uses TRBV7-9 and TRBJ1-5; TCRdb designates TRBD1, a call that cannot be tested without DNA. CDR1 is SEHNR and CDR2 is FQNEAQ in the germline V gene (reference sequence). This CDR3 region has 13 residues. CDR3 residues: CASSSTGDQPQHF.

The genes are TRBV5-1 and TRBJ1-1; without DNA, the TCRdb call of TRBD1 cannot be checked. Germline V gene lookup returns CDR1 SGHRS and CDR2 YFSETQ. The CDR3 is made up of 13 amino acids. Here the CDR3 reads CASSPQGVAEAFF.

The V and J genes are TRBV3-1 and TRBJ1-2; checking the TCRdb D call of TRBD1 is not possible without DNA. Germline V gene data show CDR1 as LGHDT and CDR2 as YNNKEL (reference sequence). This CDR3 is 19 amino acids long. The CDR3 protein is CASSQVGGGSQLFDYGYTF. The full variable domain, completed using reference TRBV3-1 and TRBJ1-2, is DTAVSQTPKYLVTQMGNDKSIKCEQNLGHDTMYWYKQDSKKFLKIMFSYNNKELIINETVPNRFSPKSPDKAHLNLHINSLELGDSAVYFCASSQVGGGSQLFDYGYTFGSGTRLTVV.

The V gene is TRBV28, the J gene TRBJ2-3. From germline, CDR1 is MDHEN and CDR2 SYDVKM. The CDR3 consists of 17 residues. CDR3 sequence reads: CASSLFPKLLRSGTQYF.

This rearrangement joins TRBV6-1 to TRBJ2-2; the TCRdb D gene call, TRBD2, has no DNA to confirm it. In germline, CDR1 is MNHNS, CDR2 SASEGT. This CDR3 region has 18 residues. The CDR3 here is CASSAGLAGGYTPGELFF.

This rearrangement joins TRBV2 to TRBJ1-1; TCRdb names TRBD1, which stays unverified in the absence of DNA. CDR1 SNHLY and CDR2 FYNNEI come from the germline V gene. CDR3 length equals 15 residues. The CDR3: CASSEARQGATEAFF.

The chain carries TRBV5-1 and TRBJ1-1; TCRdb selects TRBD1, and the lack of DNA leaves this call unchecked. This CDR3 spans 14 amino acids. CDR1 is SGHRS and CDR2 is YFSETQ in the germline V gene. Here the CDR3 reads CASSLDSRGTEAFF.

The rearrangement links TRBV5-1 to TRBJ2-7; TCRdb's D gene call, TRBD1, goes unchecked for lack of DNA. Germline loops: CDR1 SGHRS, CDR2 YFSETQ. The CDR3 runs to 14 residues. Here the CDR3 reads CASSPGSVGHEQYF.

The chain has TRBV30 and TRBJ2-7; without DNA, the TCRdb call of TRBD1 cannot be checked. Germline V gene data show CDR1 as GTSNPN and CDR2 as SVGIG (reference sequence). The CDR3 is made up of 12 amino acids. CDR3 loop: CAWKSGNYEQYF. The full variable domain, rest sourced from reference TRBV30 and TRBJ2-7, is SQTIHQWPATLVQPVGSPLSLECTVEGTSNPNLYWYRQAAGRGLQLLFYSVGIGQISSEVPQNLSASRPQDRQFILSSKKLLLSDSGFYLCAWKSGNYEQYFGPGTRLTVT.